The 23 T cell receptor beta chains presented below share a single source sample, sequenced in a study of cytomegalovirus exposure and HLA in healthy donors. 13 Jbeta primers and 60 Vbeta primers were used for the PCR. Assay used: immunoSEQ multiplex PCR; TCRdb lists only in-frame clones, some missing. The table lists 110,000 or so clones, over 75% of them singletons. The sequenced sample consisted of PBMCs. These receptors all come from a man in his forties in good health and CMV-seropositive.

This clone came up a few times. The chain is built from TRBV2 and TRBJ1-1; D gene uncertain. Trimming stripped 5 bases from V and 0 bases from J, with 10 bases between. This CDR3 has 14 amino acids. CDR1 is SNHLY and CDR2 is FYNNEI in the germline V gene. As DNA, the CDR3 is TGTGCCAGCAGTCGGGAGCTCATGAACACTGAAGCTTTCTTT. Protein: CASSRELMNTEAFF.

The rearrangement uses TRBV18 and TRBJ1-2, with D unresolved. CDR3 length: 12 amino acids. V lost 6 bases to trimming and J lost 10 bases, with 15 bases between them. Germline lookup yields CDR1 KGHSH and CDR2 LQKENI. Here the CDR3 DNA reads TGTGCCAGCTCGATCGAACAAACCGACTACACCTTC. Its translation is CASSIEQTDYTF.

V gene TRBV28 combines with J gene TRBJ2-5, with 12 bases aligning to TRBD2. In germline, CDR1 is MDHEN, CDR2 SYDVKM. V gave up 4 bases and J gave up 2 bases; unmatched junction bases: 8. The CDR3 is made up of 17 amino acids. CDR3 sequence (DNA): TGTGCCAGCAGTTCGAAACTAGCGGGGGGACCTCAAGAGACCCAGTACTTC. It encodes CASSSKLAGGPQETQYF.

The gene calls are TRBV4-1 and TRBJ1-2, with D perhaps TRBD1 (6 bases). Germline V gives CDR1 MGHRA, CDR2 YSYEKL. The CDR3 extends over 13 amino acids. V was trimmed by 2 bases and J by 8 bases, leaving 12 bases between them. The CDR3 here is CASSQNGQYGYTF. The DNA for the CDR3 is TGCGCCAGCAGCCAAAACGGACAGTACGGCTACACCTTC.

The chain has TRBV7-9 and TRBJ1-6; 8 bases fit TRBD1. The CDR3 is made up of 14 amino acids. The germline V gene has CDR1 SEHNR and CDR2 FQNEAQ (reference sequence). With V trimmed by 2 bases and J by 9 bases, 3 bases remained unmatched. The DNA for the CDR3 is TGTGCCAGCAGCTTAAGACAGGGGAGTTCACCCCTCCACTTT. It codes for CASSLRQGSSPLHF.

The V gene is TRBV7-8, the J gene TRBJ1-4; possibly TRBD1 for D (6 bases). The V end was cut by 5 bases, the J end by 7 bases, with 17 bases between. CDR1 SGHVS and CDR2 FQNEAQ come from the germline V gene. This CDR3 is 15 amino acids long. CDR3 DNA: TGTGCCAGCAGCACCCGGGACAATCCTGGTGAAAAACTGTTTTTT. Amino acids: CASSTRDNPGEKLFF. Full variable domain (remainder filled in from reference TRBV7-8 and TRBJ1-4): GAGVSQSPRYKVAKRGQDVALRCDPISGHVSLFWYQQALGQGPEFLTYFQNEAQLDKSGLPSDRFFAERPEGSVSTLKIQRTQQEDSAVYLCASSTRDNPGEKLFFGSGTQLSVL.

The chain is built from TRBV4-3 and TRBJ2-7; TRBD2 might be the D (6 bases). The length of the CDR3 is 16 residues. Between the trimmed V and J ends, which lost 1 base and 2 bases, there was a span of 15 bases. CDR1 LGHNA and CDR2 YSLEER come from the germline V gene. The CDR3 bases are TGCGCCAGCAGCCAAGCCTCCGGGACTGAGACCTACGAGCAGTACTTC. Protein: CASSQASGTETYEQYF.

The chain joins TRBV5-1 to TRBJ2-5, with D possibly matching TRBD2 (6 bases). This CDR3 region has 14 residues. The ends were cut back, 0 bases at V and 2 bases at J, with 8 bases in the middle. Germline values: CDR1 SGHRS, CDR2 YFSETQ. The CDR3 loop is CASSLGTMQETQYF. The CDR3 DNA reads TGCGCCAGCAGCTTGGGGACTATGCAAGAGACCCAGTACTTC.

Note on this clone: A read error may produce the germline difference seen at one junction end. The chain employs TRBV6-5 and TRBJ1-5, with unresolved D. The length of the CDR3 is 12 residues. Per the germline V gene, CDR1 is MNHEY and CDR2 is SVGAGI. The DNA of the CDR3 is TGTGCCAGCAGTAATAGCGATCAGCCCCAGCATTTT. Its translation is CASSNSDQPQHF.

The chain is built from TRBV5-1 and TRBJ1-5; TRBD1 aligns across 9 bases. The germline gives CDR1 SGHRS, CDR2 YFSETQ. The ends lost 4 bases at V and 3 bases at J; junction bases unmatched: 5. The CDR3 is made up of 15 amino acids. CDR3 residues: CASSTTGGSNQPQHF. CDR3 DNA: TGCGCCAGCAGCACGACAGGGGGATCCAATCAGCCCCAGCATTTT.

Here the CDR3 DNA reads TGTGCCAGCAGCTTAGCTGGACTTAACAATGAGCAGTTCTTC. This sequence encodes CASSLAGLNNEQFF. The V gene is TRBV11-3, the J gene TRBJ2-1; possibly TRBD2 for D (5 bases). CDR3 size: 14 residues. V was shortened by 1 base and J by 5 bases, with 9 bases between the two germline ends. CDR1 SGHNT and CDR2 YENEEA come from the germline V gene.

The chain joins TRBV5-4 to TRBJ2-5; 15 nucleotides line up with TRBD2. V lost 4 bases to trimming and J lost 0 bases; unmatched junction nucleotides: 4. Germline CDR1 is SGHNT and CDR2 is YYREEE (reference sequence). There are 17 residues in the CDR3. The CDR3 here is CASSPGTSGGNQETQYF. CDR3 coding DNA: TGTGCCAGCAGCCCTGGGACTAGCGGGGGGAACCAAGAGACCCAGTACTTC.

The chain links TRBV2 to TRBJ2-7, with D perhaps TRBD1 (7 bases). The V end was cut by 9 bases, the J end by 0 bases, with 15 bases between. Looked up from germline, CDR1 is SNHLY and CDR2 is FYNNEI. The CDR3 has 14 amino acids. The chain's CDR3 is CASCSRGVSYEQYF. The CDR3 DNA is TGTGCCAGTTGCAGCAGGGGGGTCTCCTACGAGCAGTACTTC.

The V and J genes are TRBV27 and TRBJ2-2, with D possibly TRBD1 on 7 matching bases. The CDR3 runs to 14 residues. CDR1 is MNHEY and CDR2 is SMNVEV in the germline V gene (reference sequence). V was cut by 8 bases and J by 5 bases, with 15 bases left in between. CDR3 bases: TGTGCCAGCCAGGGGGGAAGGGGGACCGGGGAGCTGTTTTTT. Amino acids: CASQGGRGTGELFF.

CDR3: CASSFVRSSYEQYF. The CDR3 nucleotides are TGTGCCAGCAGCTTCGTGCGGAGCTCCTACGAGCAGTACTTC. The V and J genes are TRBV11-2 and TRBJ2-7; D ambiguous. CDR1 and CDR2 from the germline V gene are SGHAT and FQNNGV. V was cut by 3 bases and J by 0 bases, with 9 bases left in between. The CDR3 length is 14 residues. The full variable domain, rest sourced from reference TRBV11-2 and TRBJ2-7, is EAGVAQSPRYKIIEKRQSVAFWCNPISGHATLYWYQQILGQGPKLLIQFQNNGVVDDSQLPKDRFSAERLKGVDSTLKIQPAKLEDSAVYLCASSFVRSSYEQYFGPGTRLTVT.

This clone has just one count. V is TRBV4-3 and J is TRBJ2-5; D remains ambiguous. The CDR3 loop spans 13 amino acids. Germline loops: CDR1 LGHNA, CDR2 YSLEER. The V and J ends lost 4 bases and 4 bases respectively, with 10 bases between them. The CDR3, as DNA: TGCGCCAGCAGCCGATACCGAGGAGAGACCCAGTACTTC. Translating it yields CASSRYRGETQYF.

The chain is built from TRBV2 and TRBJ1-3; D may be TRBD1 (6 bases). V lost 4 bases and J lost 4, with 14 bases in between. CDR1 and CDR2 from the germline V gene are SNHLY and FYNNEI. This CDR3 comprises 15 residues. For the CDR3, the DNA is TGTGCCAGCAGTGCGGCGGGGGGCGCGGGAAACACCATATATTTT. It specifies CASSAAGGAGNTIYF.

The J gene is TRBJ1-1, the V gene TRBV5-4; 7 nucleotides line up with TRBD1. The CDR3 has 17 amino acids. The germline V gene encodes CDR1 SGHNT and CDR2 YYREEE (reference sequence). J gave up 0 bases and V 0 bases, and 8 bases lay outside the gene matches. The CDR3 region is CASSLGLDRQMNTEAFF. CDR3 nucleotides: TGTGCCAGCAGCTTGGGATTGGACAGGCAAATGAACACTGAAGCTTTCTTT.

This clone was recorded once. Other DNA sequences of this sample code for an identical CDR3. The chain employs TRBV7-2 and TRBJ1-3; D remains unclear. The CDR3 contains 12 residues. The V end was cut by 5 bases, the J end by 9 bases, with 11 bases between. Germline V gives CDR1 SGHTA, CDR2 FQGNSA. This CDR3 is CASSPAGGTIYF. The CDR3 DNA is TGTGCCAGCAGCCCAGCTGGAGGCACCATATATTTT.

The V gene is TRBV18, the J gene TRBJ1-1, with unresolved D. This CDR3 region has 13 residues. V dropped 2 bases and J dropped 0 bases, with 4 bases sitting between them. Germline CDR1 is KGHSH and CDR2 is LQKENI. In DNA, the CDR3 is TGTGCCAGCTCACCAGGGCTGAACACTGAAGCTTTCTTT. Residues: CASSPGLNTEAFF. The variable domain in full, with the rest retrieved from reference TRBV18 and TRBJ1-1, is NAGVMQNPRHLVRRRGQEARLRCSPMKGHSHVYWYRQLPEEGLKFMVYLQKENIIDESGMPKERFSAEFPKEGPSILRIQQVVRGDSAAYFCASSPGLNTEAFFGQGTRLTVV.

Concerning this clone: The sample has other DNA sequences that encode this CDR3 too. The chain has TRBV5-1 and TRBJ1-2; TRBD1 matches 9 bases. This CDR3 spans 14 amino acids. CDR1 is SGHRS and CDR2 is YFSETQ in the germline V gene. Trimming at V came to 3 bases and at J to 4 bases, leaving 4 bases not matched to a gene. For the CDR3, the DNA is TGCGCCAGCAGCTATGGACAGGGGATCTATGGCTACACCTTC. Its protein is CASSYGQGIYGYTF.

This clone has just a few counts. The chain employs TRBV6-6 and TRBJ2-1; 11 nucleotides agree with TRBD2. This CDR3 comprises 14 residues. Trimming removed 8 bases from V and 4 bases from J; junction bases left unmatched: 4. The germline gives CDR1 MNHNY, CDR2 SVGAGI (reference sequence). CDR3 sequence reads: CASALAGVYNEQFF. The CDR3 region has the DNA TGTGCCAGCGCACTAGCGGGGGTATACAATGAGCAGTTCTTC.

This rearrangement joins TRBV19 to TRBJ2-7; D gene unclear. V lost 3 bases, J lost 2 bases, and 8 bases lay in between. The CDR3 loop spans 13 amino acids. Per germline, CDR1 LNHDA and CDR2 SQIVND (reference sequence). The CDR3 region is CASSIAAAYEQYF. CDR3 in DNA: TGTGCCAGTAGTATTGCGGCCGCCTACGAGCAGTACTTC. The whole variable domain, remainder taken from reference TRBV19 and TRBJ2-7, is DGGITQSPKYLFRKEGQNVTLSCEQNLNHDAMYWYRQDPGQGLRLIYYSQIVNDFQKGDIAEGYSVSREKKESFPLTVTSAQKNPTAFYLCASSIAAAYEQYFGPGTRLTVT.